This T cell receptor beta chain was sequenced for a study of PD-1 blockade in classical Hodgkin lymphoma. Brentuximab vedotin exposure varied among the patients, all of whom had relapsed after autologous stem cell transplantation. Magnetic negative selection purified CD4+ T cells from thawed PBMCs. Trimming left V 3 bases short and J 2 bases short, with 7 bases between. CDR3 length: 14 amino acids. Per germline, CDR1 SGHAT and CDR2 FQDESV (reference sequence). Generated by immunoSEQ multiplex PCR, the TCRdb table keeps only in-frame clones and is missing some. The repertoire includes about 24,000 clones, about four fifths of them detected once, and less than 2% sits in the top ten.

The clonotype comes from a human donor with classical Hodgkin lymphoma. Material: CD4+ T cells from blood, obtained at baseline. The chain carries TRBV11-1 and TRBJ2-2; D possibly matches TRBD1 or TRBD2 (5 bases each). The CDR3 region is CASSFGGNTGELFF. The DNA for the CDR3 is TGTGCCAGCAGCTTTGGGGGAAACACCGGGGAGCTGTTTTTT.